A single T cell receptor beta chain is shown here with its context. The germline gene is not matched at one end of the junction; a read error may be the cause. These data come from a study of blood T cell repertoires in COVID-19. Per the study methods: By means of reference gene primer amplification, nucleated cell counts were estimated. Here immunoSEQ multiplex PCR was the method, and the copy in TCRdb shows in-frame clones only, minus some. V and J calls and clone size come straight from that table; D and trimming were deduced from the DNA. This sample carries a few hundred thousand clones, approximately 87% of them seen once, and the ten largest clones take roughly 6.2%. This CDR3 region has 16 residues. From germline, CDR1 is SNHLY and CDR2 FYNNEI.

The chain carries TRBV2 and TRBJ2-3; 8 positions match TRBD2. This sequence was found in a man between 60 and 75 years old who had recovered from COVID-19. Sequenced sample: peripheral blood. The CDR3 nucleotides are TGTACCAGGCTTCCTAGCGGGCCGATAAGCACAGATACGCAGTATTTT. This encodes CTRLPSGPISTDTQYF.